The 15 T cell receptor beta chains given below trace back to one sample, sequenced in a study of blood T cell repertoires in COVID-19. Sequenced by immunoSEQ multiplex PCR; TCRdb stores in-frame clones only, minus some. The data contain just over 70,000 clones, about 90% of them singletons. Input material: peripheral blood. The receptor set was obtained from a human donor in a cohort sampled during active COVID-19.

The DNA of the CDR3 is TGTGCCAGCAGTTACAATCCGGGGAGTAATGAAAAACTGTTTTTT. It specifies CASSYNPGSNEKLFF. The chain combines TRBV6-5 with TRBJ1-4; D is unclear. The V end was cut by 2 bases, the J end by 4 bases, with 11 bases between. CDR1 is MNHEY and CDR2 is SVGAGI in the germline V gene. There are 15 residues in the CDR3.

The chain recombines TRBV18 with TRBJ1-3; D may be TRBD1 (5 bases). V lost 1 base and J 0 bases, leaving 10 bases between the germline ends. The length of the CDR3 is 16 residues. CDR1 and CDR2 from the germline V gene are KGHSH and LQKENI. The chain's CDR3 is CASSPQGLNSGNTIYF. The CDR3 bases are TGTGCCAGCTCACCACAGGGGCTGAACTCTGGAAACACCATATATTTT.

The chain carries TRBV5-1 and TRBJ2-1; weak D call: TRBD1 (6 bases). The V gene lost 6 bases and the J gene lost 4 bases, with 8 bases spanning the gap. The CDR3 has 12 amino acids. CDR1 SGHRS and CDR2 YFSETQ come from the germline V gene. CDR3 nucleotide sequence: TGCGCCAGCACCGGACAGTACAATGAGCAGTTCTTC. Residues: CASTGQYNEQFF.

This chain joins TRBV4-2 and TRBJ1-6, with D maybe TRBD1 (6 bases). V was pared by 1 base and J by 10 bases, with 11 bases between. This CDR3 is built from 14 residues. The germline CDR1 and CDR2 sequences are LGHNA and YNFKEQ. The CDR3 coding sequence is TGTGCCAGCAGCCAAGCGAACAGGGACTCACCCCTCCACTTT. Its translation is CASSQANRDSPLHF.

This clone was observed once. The CDR3 sequence is CASMVGLATPQETQYF. CDR3 DNA: TGTGCCAGCATGGTGGGACTAGCGACCCCCCAAGAGACCCAGTACTTC. V usage is TRBV6-6 and J usage is TRBJ2-5; 10 bases map to TRBD2. The V segment lost 7 bases and the J segment 1 base; nucleotides outside the gene matches: 9. The germline gives CDR1 MNHNY, CDR2 SVGAGI (reference sequence). The CDR3 contains 16 residues.

The J gene is TRBJ1-1, the V gene TRBV10-1; D is perhaps TRBD1 (5 bases). This CDR3 contains 14 residues. Germline CDR1 is WNHNN and CDR2 is SYGVQD (reference sequence). V lost 0 bases to trimming and J lost 1 base, with 6 bases between them. CDR3 protein: CASSESTANTEAFF. For the CDR3, the DNA is TGCGCCAGCAGTGAGTCGACAGCGAACACTGAAGCTTTCTTT.

The rearrangement uses TRBV6-2 or TRBV6-3 and TRBJ1-6; maybe TRBD1 (5 bases). V was trimmed by 3 bases and J by 4 bases, leaving 7 bases between them. Per the germline V gene, CDR1 is MNHEY and CDR2 is SVGEGT. This CDR3 comprises 14 residues. The CDR3 spells CASSYGTYNSPLHF. CDR3 in DNA: TGTGCCAGCAGTTATGGGACTTATAATTCACCCCTCCACTTT.

The chain employs TRBV4-2 and TRBJ2-4, with a possible D match to TRBD2 (7 bases). CDR3 length equals 17 residues. Trimming cost V 0 bases and J 5 bases, with 17 bases left between them. CDR1 LGHNA and CDR2 YNFKEQ come from the germline V gene. CDR3 amino acids: CASSQDPGAGGENIQYF. The CDR3 DNA sequence: TGTGCCAGCAGCCAAGATCCGGGGGCTGGGGGGGAAAACATTCAGTACTTC.

The chain recombines TRBV4-1 with TRBJ1-6; 7 bases align to TRBD1. With 3 bases clipped from V and 3 bases from J, the junction kept 5 bases outside the gene matches. This CDR3 has 16 amino acids. The germline V gene has CDR1 MGHRA and CDR2 YSYEKL. CDR3 DNA: TGCGCCAGCAGCCACACAGGGGCGAACTATAATTCACCCCTCCACTTT. It yields the protein CASSHTGANYNSPLHF.

The chain links TRBV29-1 to TRBJ2-7, with D perhaps TRBD1 (5 bases). Deletions cut 6 bases from V and 5 bases from J, with 11 bases between. Germline assignment: CDR1 SQVTM and CDR2 ANQGSEA. This CDR3 has 11 residues. The DNA for the CDR3 is TGCAGCGTGGGCACAGGCCACGAGCAGTACTTC. Protein sequence: CSVGTGHEQYF.

The chain recombines TRBV13 with TRBJ1-2; D gene unclear. The germline V and J ends were trimmed by 3 bases and 4 bases, with 9 bases remaining between them. This CDR3 contains 13 residues. Germline-derived CDR1 and CDR2 are PRHDT and FYEKMQ (reference sequence). The CDR3 nucleotides are TGTGCCAGCAGCTTGGGCAGGTCCTATGGCTACACCTTC. Encoded protein: CASSLGRSYGYTF.

The table lists this clone with a count of one. The CDR3 DNA sequence: TGTGCCAGCAGTTACTCGATAGGCAGGAAGTTTAATGGCTACACCTTC. Amino acid sequence: CASSYSIGRKFNGYTF. V usage is TRBV6-5 and J usage is TRBJ1-2; D unclear. V lost 0 bases, J lost 6 bases, and 17 bases lay in between. Germline CDR1 MNHEY, CDR2 SVGAGI. The CDR3 has 16 amino acids.

The chain recombines TRBV9 with TRBJ1-5; no reliable D call. The V end lost 0 bases, the J end lost 2 bases, and 6 bases lay between the germline ends. The CDR3 has 14 amino acids. CDR1 and CDR2 (germline): SGDLS, YYNGEE. CDR3 bases: TGTGCCAGCAGCGTAGGAGGCGGCAATCAGCCCCAGCATTTT. Translation gives CASSVGGGNQPQHF.

This clone has just one count. This sequence joins TRBV27 and TRBJ2-7; D is unresolved. This CDR3 has 13 amino acids. The V gene lost 5 bases and the J gene lost 0 bases, with 8 bases spanning the gap. Germline loops: CDR1 MNHEY, CDR2 SMNVEV (reference sequence). For the CDR3, the DNA is TGTGCCAGCAGTGTAGGAGCCTCCTACGAGCAGTACTTC. Its translation is CASSVGASYEQYF.

The rearrangement uses TRBV6-5 and TRBJ1-2; 10 bases match TRBD1. After removal of 4 bases from V and 1 base from J, the junction contained 6 bases not matched to a gene. Germline V gene data show CDR1 as MNHEY and CDR2 as SVGAGI. The CDR3 has 16 residues. The CDR3 region is CASSSHDRGLNYGYTF. Here the CDR3 DNA reads TGTGCCAGCAGTTCCCACGACAGGGGGCTTAACTATGGCTACACCTTC.